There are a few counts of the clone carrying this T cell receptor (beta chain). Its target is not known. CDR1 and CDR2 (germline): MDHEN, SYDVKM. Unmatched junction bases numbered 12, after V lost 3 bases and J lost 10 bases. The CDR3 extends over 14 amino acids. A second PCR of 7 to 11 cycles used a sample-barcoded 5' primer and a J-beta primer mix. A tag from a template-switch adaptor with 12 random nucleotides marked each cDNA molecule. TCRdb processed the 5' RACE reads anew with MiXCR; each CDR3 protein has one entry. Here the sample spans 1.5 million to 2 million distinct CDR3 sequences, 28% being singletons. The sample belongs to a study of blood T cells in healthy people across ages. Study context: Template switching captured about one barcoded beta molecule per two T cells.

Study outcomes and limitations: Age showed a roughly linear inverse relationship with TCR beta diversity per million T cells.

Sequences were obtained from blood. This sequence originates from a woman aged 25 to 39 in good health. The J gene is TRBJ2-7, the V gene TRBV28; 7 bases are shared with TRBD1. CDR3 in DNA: TGTGCCAGCAGTTTGGCAGGGGGTGTCAAGGATCAGTACTTC. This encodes CASSLAGGVKDQYF.